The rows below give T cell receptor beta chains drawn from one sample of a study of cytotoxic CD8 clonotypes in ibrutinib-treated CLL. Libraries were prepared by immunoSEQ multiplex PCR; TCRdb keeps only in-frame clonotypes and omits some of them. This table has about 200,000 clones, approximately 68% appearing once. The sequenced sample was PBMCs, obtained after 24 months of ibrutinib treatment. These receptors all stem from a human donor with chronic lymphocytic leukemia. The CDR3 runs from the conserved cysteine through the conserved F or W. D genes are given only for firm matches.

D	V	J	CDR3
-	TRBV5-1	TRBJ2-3	CASSFWLTDTQYF
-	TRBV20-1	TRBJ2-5	CSARTVGTQYF
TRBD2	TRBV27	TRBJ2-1	CASSPRPGGGAYNEQFF
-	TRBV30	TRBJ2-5	CAWSVQGETQYF
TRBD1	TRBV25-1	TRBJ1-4	CASRPGTGGLFF
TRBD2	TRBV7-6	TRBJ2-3	CASSLAGGEGDTQYF
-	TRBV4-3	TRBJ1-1	CASSQDFIVAEAFF
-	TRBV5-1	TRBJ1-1	CASSLVPAGRGQPEAFF
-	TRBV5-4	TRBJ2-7	CASSLVGAGRNEQYF
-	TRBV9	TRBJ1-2	CASSVLAVNYGYTF
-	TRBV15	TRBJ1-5	CATSRVRQASNNQPQHF
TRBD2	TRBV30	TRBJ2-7	CAWSVGWMASGREEQYF
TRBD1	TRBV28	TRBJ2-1	CASTPRDRGSYNEQFF
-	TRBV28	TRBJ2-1	CASSLLGNEQFF
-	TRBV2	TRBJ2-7	CASSVQGYKSYEQYF
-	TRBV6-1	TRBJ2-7	CATLSRRDSYEQYF
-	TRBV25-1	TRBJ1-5	CASSGGTQPQHF
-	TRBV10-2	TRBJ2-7	CASSEPRSTYEQYF
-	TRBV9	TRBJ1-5	CASSPGEGYQPQHF
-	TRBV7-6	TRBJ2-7	CASSRYGGNYEQYF
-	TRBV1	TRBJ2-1	CTSSQDFPTAARYNEQFF
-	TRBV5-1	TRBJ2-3	CASSLSGATDTQYF
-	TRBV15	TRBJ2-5	CATSRDLRRQETQYF
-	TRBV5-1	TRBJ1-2	CASSFGTLSNYGYTF
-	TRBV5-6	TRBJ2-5	CASSSVREQETQYF
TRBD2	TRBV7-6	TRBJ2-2	CASSLSPGGQNGELFF
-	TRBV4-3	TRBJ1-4	CASSHGTSTNEKLFF
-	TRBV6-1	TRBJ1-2	CASISRDNYGYTF
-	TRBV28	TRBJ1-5	CASSGLAQPQHF
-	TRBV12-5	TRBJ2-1	CASGLVLTGTRQGYNEQFF
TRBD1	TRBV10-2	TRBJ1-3	CASRQTGEGGNTIYF
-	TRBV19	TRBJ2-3	CATLGRSTDTQYF
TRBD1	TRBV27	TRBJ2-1	CASSRTGVYNEQFF
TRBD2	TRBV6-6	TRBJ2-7	CASSSSGRAYEQYF
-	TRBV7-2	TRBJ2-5	CASSIYGAAQTQYF
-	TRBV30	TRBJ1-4	CAWSVLRNEKLFF
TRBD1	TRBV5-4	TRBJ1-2	CASSRRDSNYGYTF
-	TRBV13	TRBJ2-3	CASSLRRFEVTSTDTQYF
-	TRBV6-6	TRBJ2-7	CASRPRITSYEQYF
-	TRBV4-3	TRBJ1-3	CASSQDLVRPRGNTIYF
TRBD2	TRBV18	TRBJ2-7	CASSPSRQGGPGEQYF
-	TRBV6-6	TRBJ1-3	CASSLLQGFPGNTIYF
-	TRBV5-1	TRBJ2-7	CASSSGTGTYEQYF
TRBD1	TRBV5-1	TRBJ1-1	CASSLWTGTNTEAFF
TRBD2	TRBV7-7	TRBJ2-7	CASSPWTRGEQYF